The present T cell receptor beta chain was sequenced within a study of blood T cell repertoires in COVID-19. Study details: COVID-19 samples collected from the United States, Italy and Spain covered acute and convalescent phases.

This clone showed up just once. Clones were read by immunoSEQ multiplex PCR, and TCRdb kept only the in-frame ones, dropping some. The sample contains about 56,000 clones, roughly nine tenths of which appear only once. This receptor was obtained from a woman aged 60-75 years with COVID-19, enrolled during active disease. The sequencing input was peripheral blood.

CDR3 sequence: CASSFLDNNEQFF. The DNA of the CDR3 is TGTGCCAGCAGTTTCCTGGACAACAATGAGCAGTTCTTC. The rearrangement links TRBV12-3 or TRBV12-4 to TRBJ2-1; tentatively, D is TRBD1 (5 bases). V was trimmed by 3 bases and J by 5 bases, leaving 8 bases between them. The length of the CDR3 is 13 residues.